These 22 T cell receptor beta chains share one sample of origin, sequenced in a study of resident and recirculating memory T cells in vitiligo. TCRdb keeps only in-frame clones here, not all; method: immunoSEQ multiplex PCR. This repertoire shows about 76,000 clones, 92% found once; its top ten account for roughly 5%. Sequenced input: blood. These receptors originate from a male donor with vitiligo.

The CDR3 loop reads CASSVDRGNEKLFF. For the CDR3, the DNA is TGTGCCAGCAGCGTAGACAGGGGAAATGAAAAACTGTTTTTT. The chain is built from TRBV9 and TRBJ1-4, with TRBD1 identical over 7 bases. The CDR3 loop spans 14 amino acids. Germline V gene data show CDR1 as SGDLS and CDR2 as YYNGEE. The ends lost 0 bases at V and 5 bases at J; junction bases unmatched: 1.

The chain uses TRBV28 and TRBJ2-7; the match to TRBD2 covers 12 bases. The CDR3 extends over 21 amino acids. Germline V gene sequence: CDR1 MDHEN, CDR2 SYDVKM. V dropped 3 bases and J dropped 4; count of bases not matched to a gene: 22. The CDR3, as DNA: TGTGCCAGCAGTTTCCCACCCCGGGCGAGTTCCGGGACTAGCGGGTCTTACGAGCAGTACTTC. Its translation is CASSFPPRASSGTSGSYEQYF.

This chain links TRBV7-3 with TRBJ2-2; the D gene is possibly TRBD2 (7 bases). V gave up 3 bases and J gave up 1 base, with 9 bases separating them. CDR1 is SGHTA, CDR2 FQGTGA, per germline. The CDR3 spans 15 residues. Here the CDR3 reads CASSLRGQNTGELFF. The CDR3 DNA follows: TGTGCCAGCAGCTTGCGGGGGCAGAACACCGGGGAGCTGTTTTTT.

The V and J genes are TRBV28 and TRBJ1-1; D is ambiguous. CDR1 is MDHEN, CDR2 SYDVKM, per germline. The CDR3 contains 13 residues. Deletions cut 2 bases from V and 0 bases from J, with 4 bases between. CDR3: CASSLQVNTEAFF. The CDR3 bases are TGTGCCAGCAGTTTACAGGTGAACACTGAAGCTTTCTTT. The complete variable domain, with remaining parts taken from reference TRBV28 and TRBJ1-1, reads DVKVTQSSRYLVKRTGEKVFLECVQDMDHENMFWYRQDPGLGLRLIYFSYDVKMKEKGDIPEGYSVSREKKERFSLILESASTNQTSMYLCASSLQVNTEAFFGQGTRLTVV.

This sequence joins TRBV9 and TRBJ2-3; TRBD2 aligns across 8 bases. The V gene's germline CDR1 is SGDLS and CDR2 YYNGEE. Losses at the gene ends were 2 bases for V and 3 bases for J; bases not matched to a gene: 5. This CDR3 region has 15 residues. As DNA, the CDR3 is TGTGCCAGCAGCGTGACTAGCGTTTTGACAGATACGCAGTATTTT. Amino acids: CASSVTSVLTDTQYF.

V and J are TRBV5-1 and TRBJ1-6; D call uncertain. This CDR3 contains 16 residues. Germline V gives CDR1 SGHRS, CDR2 YFSETQ. Deletions cut 0 bases from V and 7 bases from J, with 14 bases between. The CDR3 here is CASSLAGVQTNSPLHF. For the CDR3, the DNA is TGCGCCAGCAGCTTGGCCGGGGTACAGACCAATTCACCCCTCCACTTT.

This chain connects TRBV7-3 to TRBJ2-1, with TRBD1 identical over 9 bases. Germline V CDR1 and CDR2: SGHTA, FQGTGA. This CDR3 comprises 14 residues. The trim removed 4 bases at V and 7 bases at J, leaving 5 bases unmatched. CDR3: CASSSGTGKNEQFF. CDR3 nucleotide sequence: TGTGCCAGCAGCTCCGGGACAGGGAAAAATGAGCAGTTCTTC.

The chain recombines TRBV7-2 with TRBJ2-5; 9 nucleotides align to TRBD1. The CDR3 extends over 16 amino acids. Germline V gene data show CDR1 as SGHTA and CDR2 as FQGNSA. Losses at the gene ends were 5 bases for V and 7 bases for J; bases not matched to a gene: 14. The CDR3 region has the DNA TGTGCCAGCAGCCTGACCCCGGGACAGGGCCTAGGGACCCAGTACTTC. This encodes CASSLTPGQGLGTQYF.

This chain links TRBV9 with TRBJ1-1; 8 nucleotides line up with TRBD1. The CDR3 has 13 residues. Per germline, CDR1 SGDLS and CDR2 YYNGEE. Trimming took 1 base from V and 7 from J; bases not matched to a gene: 3. Written as DNA, the CDR3 is TGTGCCAGCAGCGTACAGGGGGCTGGTGAAGCTTTCTTT. Protein sequence: CASSVQGAGEAFF.

This chain uses TRBV14 with TRBJ1-3; D is undetermined. CDR1 is SGHDN and CDR2 is FVKESK in the germline V gene. CDR3 length: 16 residues. V lost 4 bases to trimming and J lost 3 bases, with 16 bases between them. The CDR3 region is CASSLRVRAGGNTIYF. The CDR3 DNA reads as TGTGCCAGCAGCCTGCGAGTGAGGGCGGGTGGAAACACCATATATTTT.

The chain links TRBV15 to TRBJ2-1; TRBD2 aligns across 8 bases. With V trimmed by 9 bases and J by 2 bases, 0 bases remained unmatched. The CDR3 loop spans 12 amino acids. Germline CDR1 is LNHNV and CDR2 is YYDKDF (reference sequence). CDR3 protein: CATRGAYNEQFF. CDR3 coding DNA: TGTGCCACGCGGGGGGCCTACAATGAGCAGTTCTTC.

The V gene is TRBV10-2, the J gene TRBJ1-5; 8 nucleotides match TRBD1. J lost 5 bases, V lost 2 bases, and 8 bases had no gene match. Germline V CDR1 and CDR2: WSHSY, SAAADI. The length of the CDR3 is 16 residues. In DNA form, the CDR3 reads TGCGCCAGCAGTGAGGCGTCAGGGGGCAAGTATCAGCCCCAGCATTTT. Translated: CASSEASGGKYQPQHF.

This sequence joins TRBV28 and TRBJ2-5; 14 nucleotides line up with TRBD2. The CDR3 runs to 17 residues. The V and J ends lost 5 bases and 4 bases, in that order; junction bases with no gene match: 9. Germline assignment: CDR1 MDHEN and CDR2 SYDVKM. The CDR3 DNA is TGTGCCAGCAGTGTGACTAGCGGGAGGGCCTTGGGAGAGACCCAGTACTTC. As protein: CASSVTSGRALGETQYF. Variable domain in full (rest from reference TRBV28 and TRBJ2-5): DVKVTQSSRYLVKRTGEKVFLECVQDMDHENMFWYRQDPGLGLRLIYFSYDVKMKEKGDIPEGYSVSREKKERFSLILESASTNQTSMYLCASSVTSGRALGETQYFGPGTRLLVL.

V usage is TRBV28 and J usage is TRBJ1-2, with TRBD1 as a possible D gene (6 bases). V was cut by 6 bases and J by 4 bases, with 9 bases left in between. The CDR3 totals 12 residues. Germline loops: CDR1 MDHEN, CDR2 SYDVKM. CDR3 coding DNA: TGTGCCAGCAGCCGACAGGTCTATGGCTACACCTTC. Protein sequence: CASSRQVYGYTF.

This clone was seen a single time. The chain is built from TRBV5-5 and TRBJ2-1, with TRBD1 as a possible D gene (5 bases). V gave up 0 bases and J gave up 0 bases, with 13 bases separating them. Germline V gene sequence: CDR1 SGHKS, CDR2 YYEKEE (reference sequence). There are 17 residues in the CDR3. Here the CDR3 reads CASSLAIRVSSYNEQFF. Here the CDR3 DNA reads TGTGCCAGCAGCTTGGCGATCAGGGTGAGCTCCTACAATGAGCAGTTCTTC.

The rearrangement links TRBV30 to TRBJ1-2, with D unresolved. This CDR3 has 13 residues. Trimming pared 0 bases from V and 6 bases from J, leaving 11 bases between. The germline gives CDR1 GTSNPN, CDR2 SVGIG (reference sequence). The CDR3 is CAWSVRSMNGYTF. In DNA, the CDR3 is TGTGCCTGGAGTGTACGAAGCATGAATGGCTACACCTTC.

The chain carries TRBV18 and TRBJ2-1; a weak D match, TRBD2 (5 bases). V lost 3 bases and J lost 2, with 14 bases in between. Per the germline V gene, CDR1 is KGHSH and CDR2 is LQKENI. This CDR3 is built from 16 residues. CDR3 sequence reads: CASSPPVGGPYNEQFF. Here the CDR3 DNA reads TGTGCCAGCTCACCCCCCGTGGGCGGGCCCTACAATGAGCAGTTCTTC.

This chain uses TRBV28 with TRBJ2-7; D is possibly TRBD2 (5 bases). Trimming shortened V by 5 bases and J by 6 bases, and 20 bases separated the two germline ends. The CDR3 runs to 15 residues. The germline V gene encodes CDR1 MDHEN and CDR2 SYDVKM. CDR3: CASSLVTADEGEQYF. The CDR3 region has the DNA TGTGCCAGCAGTCTCGTGACTGCGGACGAGGGCGAGCAGTACTTC.

The count of this clone is one. The gene calls are TRBV10-1 and TRBJ2-5; 14 positions match TRBD2. This CDR3 spans 15 amino acids. Germline V gene lookup returns CDR1 WNHNN and CDR2 SYGVQD (reference sequence). The ends lost 8 bases at V and 3 bases at J; junction bases unmatched: 5. The CDR3 spells CASSKGLAGEETQYF. For the CDR3, the DNA is TGCGCCAGCTCCAAGGGACTAGCGGGAGAAGAGACCCAGTACTTC.

The chain uses TRBV30 and TRBJ2-3, with D possibly being TRBD2 (6 bases). The CDR3 extends over 15 amino acids. CDR1 and CDR2 from the germline V gene are GTSNPN and SVGIG (reference sequence). Trimming took 0 bases from V and 0 from J, leaving 10 bases between them. The CDR3 protein is CAWSVGGASTDTQYF. Written as DNA, the CDR3 is TGTGCCTGGAGTGTTGGCGGGGCGAGCACAGATACGCAGTATTTT.

V gene TRBV28 combines with J gene TRBJ1-3; possible D gene TRBD1, 6 bases. Germline V gene sequence: CDR1 MDHEN, CDR2 SYDVKM. V was cut by 3 bases and J by 0 bases, with 27 bases left in between. The CDR3 length is 21 residues. CDR3 DNA: TGTGCCAGCAGTTTCCGCTTCGGACAGTCGACCTACCAGAACTCTGGAAACACCATATATTTT. Translation: CASSFRFGQSTYQNSGNTIYF.

The V call is TRBV2, the J call TRBJ2-5; TRBD2 is a possible D gene (6 bases). Germline V gene lookup returns CDR1 SNHLY and CDR2 FYNNEI. The CDR3 covers 13 residues. Between the trimmed V and J ends, which lost 6 bases and 8 bases, there was a span of 16 bases. The CDR3 bases are TGTGCCAGCAGGGACGACGGGAGTAAAACCCAGTACTTC. The encoded protein is CASRDDGSKTQYF.